This T cell receptor (beta chain) is drawn from a study of control samples from healthy donors and cancer patients. Measured with immunoSEQ multiplex PCR; TCRdb has only the in-frame clones, and not every one. The sample lists around 19,000 clones, approximately 82% occurring once. The V segment lost 4 bases and the J segment 8 bases; nucleotides outside the gene matches: 8. The germline V gene encodes CDR1 MNHNY and CDR2 SVGAGI (reference sequence). The CDR3 has 14 residues. Sequencing used PBMCs. The receptor comes from a man aged 80 or over with head and neck cancer. V is TRBV6-6 and J is TRBJ2-1; 7 bases agree with TRBD1. The CDR3 nucleotides read TGTGCCAGCAGTTCGGACAGGTCTGGGGATGAGCAGTTCTTC. Protein product: CASSSDRSGDEQFF.